This T cell receptor beta chain was captured in a study of blood T cell repertoires in COVID-19. Authors' processing steps: Reference gene primers were amplified, and this amplification served to estimate nucleated cell counts. The assay was immunoSEQ multiplex PCR, and TCRdb's table has in-frame clones only and misses some. For V, J and clone size, that table is used; D and trimming come from the DNA. Of some 130,000 clones in the sample, about 88% were seen once. The CDR3 loop spans 12 amino acids. CDR1 and CDR2 from the germline V gene are MNHEY and SVGAGI. V dropped 4 bases and J dropped 12 bases, with 13 bases sitting between them. Enrolled during active infection, Seattle patients were then followed longitudinally.

The TCR was taken from a man aged 55 to 70 with COVID-19, enrolled during active disease. V gene TRBV6-5 combines with J gene TRBJ2-1; a weak D match, TRBD1 (6 bases). The sample was peripheral blood. The CDR3 DNA is TGTGCCAGCAGTTTACCTCAGGGGACGCAGTTCTTC. Translating gives CASSLPQGTQFF.